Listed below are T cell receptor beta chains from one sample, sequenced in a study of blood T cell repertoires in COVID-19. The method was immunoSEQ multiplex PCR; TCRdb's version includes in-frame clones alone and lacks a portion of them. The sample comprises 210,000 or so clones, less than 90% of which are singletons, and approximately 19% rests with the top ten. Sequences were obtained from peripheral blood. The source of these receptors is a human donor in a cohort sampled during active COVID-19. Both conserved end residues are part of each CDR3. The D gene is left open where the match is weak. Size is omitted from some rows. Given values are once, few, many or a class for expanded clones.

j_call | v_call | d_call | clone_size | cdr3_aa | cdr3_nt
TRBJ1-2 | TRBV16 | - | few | CASSLQVPTSGGYTF | TGTGCCAGCAGCCTGCAGGTCCCCACCTCCGGCGGCTACACCTTC
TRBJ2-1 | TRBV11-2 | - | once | CASSLDLRAEQFF | TGTGCCAGCAGCTTAGATCTGCGCGCTGAGCAGTTCTTC
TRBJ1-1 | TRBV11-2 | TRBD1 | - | CASTSRGPGTEAFF | TGTGCCAGCACTTCCAGGGGGCCGGGCACTGAAGCTTTCTTT
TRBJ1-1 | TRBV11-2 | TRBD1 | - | CASSLDVGQGSVNTEAFF | TGTGCCAGCAGCTTAGACGTTGGACAGGGGTCGGTGAACACTGAAGCTTTCTTT
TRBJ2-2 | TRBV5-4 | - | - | CASSLGAGLSSGELFF | TGTGCCAGCAGCTTGGGGGCAGGACTGAGCTCCGGGGAGCTGTTTTTT
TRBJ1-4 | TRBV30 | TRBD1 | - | CAWKTGYHEKLFF | TGTGCCTGGAAGACAGGGTATCATGAAAAACTGTTTTTT
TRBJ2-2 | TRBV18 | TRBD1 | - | CASSLDRDNTGELFF | TGTGCCAGCTCCCTGGACAGGGACAACACCGGGGAGCTGTTTTTT
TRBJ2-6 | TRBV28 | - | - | CASIGAEFGNVLTF | TGTGCCAGCATTGGGGCGGAATTTGGCAACGTCCTGACTTTC
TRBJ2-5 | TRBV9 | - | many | CASSVAAGQYSETQYF | TGTGCCAGCAGCGTAGCGGCAGGTCAATATTCAGAGACCCAGTACTTC
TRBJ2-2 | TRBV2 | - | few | CATRIENTGELFF | TGTGCCACCAGGATAGAGAACACCGGGGAGCTGTTTTTT
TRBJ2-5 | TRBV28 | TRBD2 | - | CASRAQREGRETQYF | TGTGCCAGCAGGGCACAGCGGGAGGGCCGGGAGACCCAGTACTTC
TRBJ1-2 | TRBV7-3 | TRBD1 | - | CASSSARTGRVYGYTF | TGTGCCAGCAGCTCTGCCCGGACAGGGCGGGTCTATGGCTACACCTTC
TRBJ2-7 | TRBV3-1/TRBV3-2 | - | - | CASSQQMTPTYEQYF | TGTGCCAGCAGCCAACAAATGACACCGACCTACGAGCAGTACTTC
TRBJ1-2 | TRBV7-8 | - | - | CATGGAVVSGYTF | TGTGCCACCGGGGGGGCGGTGGTTTCGGGCTACACCTTC
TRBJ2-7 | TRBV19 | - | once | CASSTRLPGDYEQYF | TGTGCCAGTAGTACGCGACTTCCAGGGGACTACGAGCAGTACTTC
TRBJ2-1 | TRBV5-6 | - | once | CASSLDTGGRGEQFF | TGTGCCAGCAGCTTGGATACGGGTGGGAGAGGTGAGCAGTTCTTC
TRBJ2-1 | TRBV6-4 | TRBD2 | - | CASSEGGAGSSNEQFF | TGTGCCAGCAGTGAAGGAGGAGCGGGGAGTTCCAATGAGCAGTTCTTC
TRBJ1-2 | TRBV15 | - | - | CATSRVSDGYTF | TGTGCCACCAGCAGAGTATCCGATGGCTACACCTTC
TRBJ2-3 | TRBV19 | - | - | CASSIEVGLDTQYF | TGTGCCAGTAGTATAGAGGTGGGACTGGATACGCAGTATTTT
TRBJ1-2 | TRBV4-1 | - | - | CASSQVPGQVVHTF | TGCGCCAGCAGCCAAGTCCCCGGTCAGGTAGTCCACACCTTC
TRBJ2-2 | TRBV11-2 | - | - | CASSFHPHKNTGELFF | TGTGCCAGCAGCTTTCATCCCCACAAGAACACCGGGGAGCTGTTTTTT
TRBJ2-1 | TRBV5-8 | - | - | CASSSPGLHNEQFF | TGTGCCAGCAGCTCCCCTGGCCTGCACAATGAGCAGTTCTTC
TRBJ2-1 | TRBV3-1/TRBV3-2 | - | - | CASSHIYNEQFF | TGTGCCAGCAGCCACATTTACAATGAGCAGTTCTTC
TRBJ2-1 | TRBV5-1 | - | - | CASSLTVLDNEQFF | TGCGCCAGCAGCTTGACAGTGCTGGACAATGAGCAGTTCTTC
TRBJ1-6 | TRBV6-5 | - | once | CASRTVAARNSPLHF | TGTGCCAGCCGAACCGTCGCAGCGAGGAATTCACCCCTCCACTTT
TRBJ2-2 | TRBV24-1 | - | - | CATSIGRRAGELFF | TGTGCCACCAGTATTGGCAGGCGAGCCGGGGAGCTGTTTTTT
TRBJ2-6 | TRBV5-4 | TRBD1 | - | CASSLLGAGGIGANVLTF | TGTGCCAGCAGCTTGCTTGGGGCAGGGGGTATTGGGGCCAACGTCCTGACTTTC
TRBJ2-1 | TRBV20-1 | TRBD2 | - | CSASAGAPHNEQFF | TGCAGTGCTAGTGCGGGAGCCCCTCACAATGAGCAGTTCTTC
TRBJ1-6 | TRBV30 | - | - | CAWSDGISYNSPLHF | TGTGCCTGGAGTGACGGGATCTCCTATAATTCACCCCTCCACTTT
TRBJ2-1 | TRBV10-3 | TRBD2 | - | CAISGFTSGIDEQFF | TGTGCCATCAGTGGGTTTACTAGCGGGATCGATGAGCAGTTCTTC
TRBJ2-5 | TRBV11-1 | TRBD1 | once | CASSTDRGETQYF | TGTGCCAGCAGCACCGACAGGGGGGAGACCCAGTACTTC
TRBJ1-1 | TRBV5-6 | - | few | CASSFGQNTEAFF | TGTGCCAGCAGCTTCGGACAGAACACTGAAGCTTTCTTT
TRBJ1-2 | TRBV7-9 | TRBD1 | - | CASSLGQGAGGYTF | TGTGCCAGCAGCTTAGGGCAGGGGGCAGGGGGCTACACCTTC
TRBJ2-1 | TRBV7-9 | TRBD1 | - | CASSLRTGRDHNEQFF | TGTGCCAGCAGCTTGCGGACAGGGCGAGACCACAATGAGCAGTTCTTC
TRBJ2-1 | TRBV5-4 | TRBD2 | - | CASSLSSGRRNEQFF | TGTGCCAGCAGCTTGTCGTCCGGGAGGCGAAATGAGCAGTTCTTC
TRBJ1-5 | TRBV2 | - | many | CASSESLYSNQPQHF | TGTGCCAGCAGTGAATCGTTGTATAGCAATCAGCCCCAGCATTTT
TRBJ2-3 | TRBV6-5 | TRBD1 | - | CASRLDRGGDTQYF | TGTGCCAGCAGATTAGACAGGGGCGGAGATACGCAGTATTTT
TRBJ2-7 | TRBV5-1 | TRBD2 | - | CASSLIGGRPYEQYF | TGCGCCAGCAGCCTTATTGGCGGGAGACCCTACGAGCAGTACTTC